The rows below give T cell receptor beta chains drawn from one sample of a study of OX40 agonist ivuxolimab in advanced cancers. Method: immunoSEQ multiplex PCR; TCRdb's copy keeps in-frame clones and lacks some. The sample consists of some 130,000 clones, about 92% of them appearing once. The sequencing used CD4+ or CD8+ T cells sorted from blood, collected in a trial of the OX40 agonist ivuxolimab. The receptors come from an adult with an advanced solid tumor such as melanoma, head and neck, liver or kidney cancer. CDR3s include the opening cysteine and the closing phenylalanine or tryptophan. The D gene is left open where the match is weak. Size is stated for part of the rows, as once, few or many counts, or as a class when the clone is expanded.

cdr3_length: 16; clone_size: NA; v_call: TRBV18; j_call: TRBJ1-4; d_call: TRBD1; cdr3_aa: CASSPQGTGLNEKLFF; cdr3_nt: TGTGCCAGCTCACCCCAGGGGACAGGACTGAATGAAAAACTGTTTTTT
cdr3_length: 15; clone_size: NA; v_call: TRBV19; j_call: TRBJ1-3; d_call: NA; cdr3_aa: CASSIGGAPGNTIYF; cdr3_nt: TGTGCCAGTAGTATCGGAGGAGCCCCTGGAAACACCATATATTTT
cdr3_length: 16; clone_size: NA; v_call: TRBV18; j_call: TRBJ2-7; d_call: TRBD2; cdr3_aa: CASSPPWLAGSYEQYF; cdr3_nt: TGTGCCAGCTCACCACCCTGGTTAGCGGGCTCCTACGAGCAGTACTTC
cdr3_length: 13; clone_size: NA; v_call: TRBV7-2; j_call: TRBJ1-4; d_call: NA; cdr3_aa: CASSPDGAGELFF; cdr3_nt: TGTGCCAGCAGCCCCGACGGTGCGGGGGAACTGTTTTTT
cdr3_length: 16; clone_size: NA; v_call: TRBV18; j_call: TRBJ2-7; d_call: NA; cdr3_aa: CASSLTYDRSYYEQYF; cdr3_nt: TGTGCCAGCTCACTGACCTACGACAGGTCATACTACGAGCAGTACTTC
cdr3_length: 13; clone_size: NA; v_call: TRBV7-2; j_call: TRBJ2-1; d_call: NA; cdr3_aa: CASSLGTPNEQFF; cdr3_nt: TGTGCCAGCAGCTTGGGGACCCCCAACGAGCAGTTCTTC
cdr3_length: 16; clone_size: NA; v_call: TRBV7-2; j_call: TRBJ2-5; d_call: TRBD1; cdr3_aa: CASSLDGTARQGTQYF; cdr3_nt: TGTGCCAGCAGCTTAGATGGGACAGCCCGACAAGGGACCCAGTACTTC
cdr3_length: 14; clone_size: NA; v_call: TRBV11-1; j_call: TRBJ2-5; d_call: TRBD1; cdr3_aa: CASSVGTDQETQYF; cdr3_nt: TGTGCCAGCAGCGTGGGGACAGACCAAGAGACCCAGTACTTC
cdr3_length: 14; clone_size: NA; v_call: TRBV4-3; j_call: TRBJ2-7; d_call: TRBD1; cdr3_aa: CASSQPGQGYEQYF; cdr3_nt: TGCGCCAGCAGCCAACCGGGACAGGGTTACGAGCAGTACTTC
cdr3_length: 15; clone_size: NA; v_call: TRBV7-2; j_call: TRBJ2-3; d_call: TRBD2; cdr3_aa: CASSVAGGPADTQYF; cdr3_nt: TGTGCCAGCAGCGTGGCGGGGGGGCCGGCAGATACGCAGTATTTT
cdr3_length: 15; clone_size: NA; v_call: TRBV6-5; j_call: TRBJ2-7; d_call: TRBD2; cdr3_aa: CASSSGLAGAYEQYF; cdr3_nt: TGTGCCAGCAGCTCAGGACTAGCGGGGGCCTACGAGCAGTACTTC
cdr3_length: 11; clone_size: NA; v_call: TRBV4-3; j_call: TRBJ2-1; d_call: NA; cdr3_aa: CASSRNNEQFF; cdr3_nt: TGCGCCAGCAGCCGGAACAATGAGCAGTTCTTC
cdr3_length: 12; clone_size: NA; v_call: TRBV7-2; j_call: TRBJ2-1; d_call: NA; cdr3_aa: CASSFLMNEQFF; cdr3_nt: TGTGCCAGCAGCTTCCTGATGAATGAGCAGTTCTTC
cdr3_length: 16; clone_size: NA; v_call: TRBV9; j_call: TRBJ2-1; d_call: TRBD2; cdr3_aa: CASSLRGDGTYNEQFF; cdr3_nt: TGTGCCAGCAGCCTCCGGGGGGACGGAACCTACAATGAGCAGTTCTTC
cdr3_length: 19; clone_size: NA; v_call: TRBV4-3; j_call: TRBJ2-7; d_call: NA; cdr3_aa: CASSQGIRWRRESSYEQYF; cdr3_nt: TGCGCCAGCAGCCAAGGGATTAGATGGCGGCGGGAAAGCTCCTACGAGCAGTACTTC
cdr3_length: 13; clone_size: NA; v_call: TRBV6-5; j_call: TRBJ2-3; d_call: NA; cdr3_aa: CASHLIRGDTQYF; cdr3_nt: TGTGCCAGCCACCTGATCAGGGGAGATACGCAGTATTTT
cdr3_length: 16; clone_size: NA; v_call: TRBV19; j_call: TRBJ1-1; d_call: TRBD1; cdr3_aa: CASSISLGQGNTEAFF; cdr3_nt: TGTGCCAGTAGTATTAGTTTGGGACAGGGGAACACTGAAGCTTTCTTT
cdr3_length: 15; clone_size: once; v_call: TRBV7-9; j_call: TRBJ1-2; d_call: NA; cdr3_aa: CASSFRQTILGGYTF; cdr3_nt: TGTGCCAGCAGCTTTAGGCAGACCATCCTTGGGGGCTACACCTTC
cdr3_length: 15; clone_size: few; v_call: TRBV5-1; j_call: TRBJ2-7; d_call: TRBD2; cdr3_aa: CASNYGLFPGGEQYF; cdr3_nt: TGCGCCAGCAACTATGGACTTTTCCCGGGGGGGGAGCAGTACTTC
cdr3_length: 18; clone_size: NA; v_call: TRBV5-4; j_call: TRBJ2-3; d_call: NA; cdr3_aa: CASSQGGTSDQGTDTQYF; cdr3_nt: TGCGCCAGCAGCCAAGGGGGAACTAGCGACCAGGGGACAGATACGCAGTATTTT
cdr3_length: 14; clone_size: NA; v_call: TRBV28; j_call: TRBJ1-4; d_call: TRBD1; cdr3_aa: CASSSGGLREKLFF; cdr3_nt: TGTGCCAGCAGTTCAGGGGGCCTGCGGGAAAAACTGTTTTTT
cdr3_length: 12; clone_size: NA; v_call: TRBV7-8; j_call: TRBJ1-4; d_call: NA; cdr3_aa: CASSLGAEKLFF; cdr3_nt: TGTGCCAGCAGCTTAGGGGCCGAAAAACTGTTTTTT
cdr3_length: 21; clone_size: NA; v_call: TRBV4-3; j_call: TRBJ2-1; d_call: NA; cdr3_aa: CASSQDVSIPGGVSSYNEQFF; cdr3_nt: TGCGCCAGCAGCCAAGACGTGTCAATTCCAGGGGGGGTGAGCTCCTACAATGAGCAGTTCTTC
cdr3_length: 15; clone_size: NA; v_call: TRBV4-1; j_call: TRBJ1-2; d_call: NA; cdr3_aa: CASSQWGAGAYGYTF; cdr3_nt: TGCGCCAGCAGCCAGTGGGGCGCAGGGGCCTATGGCTACACCTTC
cdr3_length: 17; clone_size: NA; v_call: TRBV5-6; j_call: TRBJ2-2; d_call: TRBD2; cdr3_aa: CASSPWGTSGRSGELFF; cdr3_nt: TGTGCCAGCAGCCCTTGGGGGACTAGCGGGAGAAGCGGGGAGCTGTTTTTT
cdr3_length: 16; clone_size: once; v_call: TRBV14; j_call: TRBJ2-7; d_call: NA; cdr3_aa: CASSPLWRVDNYEQYF; cdr3_nt: TGTGCCAGCAGCCCCCTATGGAGGGTGGATAACTACGAGCAGTACTTC
cdr3_length: 15; clone_size: NA; v_call: TRBV6-6; j_call: TRBJ1-3; d_call: NA; cdr3_aa: CASRPPGSSGNTIYF; cdr3_nt: TGTGCCAGCAGGCCACCGGGAAGCTCTGGAAACACCATATATTTT
cdr3_length: 13; clone_size: NA; v_call: TRBV29-1; j_call: TRBJ1-2; d_call: NA; cdr3_aa: CSVGGHAQNGYTF; cdr3_nt: TGCAGCGTTGGGGGGCACGCCCAGAATGGCTACACCTTC
cdr3_length: 14; clone_size: NA; v_call: TRBV5-1; j_call: TRBJ1-1; d_call: NA; cdr3_aa: CASSLESFPTEAFF; cdr3_nt: TGCGCCAGCAGCTTGGAAAGTTTCCCCACTGAAGCTTTCTTT
cdr3_length: 14; clone_size: NA; v_call: TRBV6-1; j_call: TRBJ1-2; d_call: TRBD1; cdr3_aa: CASSPGQHTYGYTF; cdr3_nt: TGTGCCAGCAGTCCGGGACAGCATACCTATGGCTACACCTTC
cdr3_length: 14; clone_size: NA; v_call: TRBV7-3; j_call: TRBJ2-3; d_call: NA; cdr3_aa: CASSPYRDADTQYF; cdr3_nt: TGTGCCAGCAGCCCATACAGGGACGCAGATACGCAGTATTTT
cdr3_length: 15; clone_size: NA; v_call: TRBV7-2; j_call: TRBJ1-1; d_call: NA; cdr3_aa: CASSLVVGVNTEAFF; cdr3_nt: TGTGCCAGCAGCTTAGTGGTCGGGGTGAACACTGAAGCTTTCTTT
cdr3_length: 17; clone_size: NA; v_call: TRBV7-9; j_call: TRBJ2-3; d_call: TRBD2; cdr3_aa: CASSRWGEGRGTDTQYF; cdr3_nt: TGTGCCAGCAGCAGGTGGGGGGAGGGCCGCGGCACAGATACGCAGTATTTT
cdr3_length: 15; clone_size: NA; v_call: TRBV5-1; j_call: TRBJ2-5; d_call: NA; cdr3_aa: CASSLRMGWVETQYF; cdr3_nt: TGCGCCAGCAGCTTGAGGATGGGGTGGGTTGAGACCCAGTACTTC
cdr3_length: 18; clone_size: NA; v_call: TRBV2; j_call: TRBJ2-7; d_call: TRBD1; cdr3_aa: CASSEVGGTGGPPYEQYF; cdr3_nt: TGTGCCAGCAGTGAGGTTGGCGGGACAGGGGGTCCCCCCTACGAGCAGTACTTC
cdr3_length: 15; clone_size: NA; v_call: TRBV7-9; j_call: TRBJ1-2; d_call: NA; cdr3_aa: CASSPGTNLNYGYTF; cdr3_nt: TGTGCCAGCAGCCCCGGGACAAACCTGAACTATGGCTACACCTTC
cdr3_length: 15; clone_size: NA; v_call: TRBV6-5; j_call: TRBJ1-1; d_call: TRBD1; cdr3_aa: CASSYGDRVNTEAFF; cdr3_nt: TGTGCCAGCAGTTACGGGGACAGGGTAAACACTGAAGCTTTCTTT
cdr3_length: 14; clone_size: once; v_call: TRBV5-1; j_call: TRBJ2-1; d_call: TRBD2; cdr3_aa: CASSLGTSRNEQFF; cdr3_nt: TGCGCCAGCAGTTTAGGGACTAGCCGTAATGAGCAGTTCTTC
cdr3_length: 13; clone_size: NA; v_call: TRBV27; j_call: TRBJ1-4; d_call: NA; cdr3_aa: CASSLSPGGKLFF; cdr3_nt: TGTGCCAGCAGTCTCTCACCGGGAGGAAAACTGTTTTTT
cdr3_length: 14; clone_size: NA; v_call: TRBV29-1; j_call: TRBJ2-1; d_call: NA; cdr3_aa: CSVGDTSSYNEQFF; cdr3_nt: TGCAGCGTCGGGGACACCAGCTCCTACAATGAGCAGTTCTTC
cdr3_length: 13; clone_size: NA; v_call: TRBV7-6; j_call: TRBJ1-2; d_call: NA; cdr3_aa: CASSFEGDYGYTF; cdr3_nt: TGTGCCAGCAGCTTTGAGGGGGACTATGGCTACACCTTC
cdr3_length: 14; clone_size: once; v_call: TRBV7-2; j_call: TRBJ1-6; d_call: NA; cdr3_aa: CASSLVNSLSPLHF; cdr3_nt: TGTGCCAGCAGCTTAGTTAACAGCCTTTCACCCCTCCACTTT
cdr3_length: 14; clone_size: NA; v_call: TRBV7-3; j_call: TRBJ1-2; d_call: NA; cdr3_aa: CASSLTGGGRGYTF; cdr3_nt: TGTGCCAGCAGCTTAACCGGCGGTGGCAGAGGCTACACCTTC
cdr3_length: 17; clone_size: NA; v_call: TRBV4-3; j_call: TRBJ1-5; d_call: NA; cdr3_aa: CASSQDSRIDSNQPQHF; cdr3_nt: TGCGCCAGCAGCCAAGACAGCAGGATAGATAGCAATCAGCCCCAGCATTTT
cdr3_length: 15; clone_size: once; v_call: TRBV15; j_call: TRBJ2-7; d_call: TRBD1; cdr3_aa: CATSRDQGVTFEQYF; cdr3_nt: TGTGCCACCAGCAGAGATCAGGGGGTGACTTTCGAGCAGTACTTC
cdr3_length: 19; clone_size: NA; v_call: TRBV7-2; j_call: TRBJ2-7; d_call: TRBD2; cdr3_aa: CASSLAVRTSGGKSYEQYF; cdr3_nt: TGTGCCAGCAGCTTAGCTGTCAGGACTAGCGGGGGAAAATCCTACGAGCAGTACTTC
cdr3_length: 14; clone_size: NA; v_call: TRBV7-2; j_call: TRBJ2-3; d_call: TRBD2; cdr3_aa: CASSLRLAPDTQYF; cdr3_nt: TGTGCCAGCAGCTTAAGACTAGCGCCGGATACGCAGTATTTT
cdr3_length: 15; clone_size: NA; v_call: TRBV4-3; j_call: TRBJ2-7; d_call: TRBD2; cdr3_aa: CASSQEPAGSYEQYF; cdr3_nt: TGCGCCAGCAGCCAAGAGCCAGCGGGGAGCTACGAGCAGTACTTC
cdr3_length: 12; clone_size: once; v_call: TRBV7-8; j_call: TRBJ2-3; d_call: NA; cdr3_aa: CASSLRADTQYF; cdr3_nt: TGTGCCAGCAGCTTACGGGCAGATACGCAGTATTTT
cdr3_length: 14; clone_size: NA; v_call: TRBV28; j_call: TRBJ1-4; d_call: TRBD1; cdr3_aa: CASSSGQGNEKLFF; cdr3_nt: TGTGCCAGCAGTTCCGGACAGGGGAATGAAAAACTGTTTTTT
cdr3_length: 12; clone_size: NA; v_call: TRBV29-1; j_call: TRBJ2-1; d_call: TRBD2; cdr3_aa: CSVTSGRNEQFF; cdr3_nt: TGCAGCGTGACTAGCGGGAGGAATGAGCAGTTCTTC
cdr3_length: 16; clone_size: NA; v_call: TRBV7-2; j_call: TRBJ2-7; d_call: TRBD2; cdr3_aa: CASSLALAGGRDEQYF; cdr3_nt: TGTGCCAGCAGCTTAGCGCTTGCGGGGGGGCGCGACGAGCAGTACTTC
cdr3_length: 14; clone_size: NA; v_call: TRBV7-2; j_call: TRBJ2-1; d_call: TRBD2; cdr3_aa: CASSFLAEGNEQFF; cdr3_nt: TGTGCCAGCAGCTTTCTAGCGGAGGGCAATGAGCAGTTCTTC
cdr3_length: 17; clone_size: NA; v_call: TRBV7-2; j_call: TRBJ2-1; d_call: TRBD2; cdr3_aa: CASSLVPSGVAYNEQFF; cdr3_nt: TGTGCCAGCAGCTTAGTACCTAGCGGGGTAGCCTACAATGAGCAGTTCTTC
cdr3_length: 14; clone_size: NA; v_call: TRBV6-5; j_call: TRBJ1-1; d_call: NA; cdr3_aa: CASSYQGADTEAFF; cdr3_nt: TGTGCCAGCAGTTACCAGGGTGCCGACACTGAAGCTTTCTTT
cdr3_length: 15; clone_size: NA; v_call: TRBV6-5; j_call: TRBJ1-5; d_call: TRBD1; cdr3_aa: CASSSTGTSSQPQHF; cdr3_nt: TGTGCCAGCAGTTCGACAGGGACGAGTAGTCAGCCCCAGCATTTT
cdr3_length: 12; clone_size: once; v_call: TRBV11-2; j_call: TRBJ2-1; d_call: TRBD1; cdr3_aa: CASSPWGQGYFF; cdr3_nt: TGTGCCAGCAGCCCGTGGGGACAGGGCTACTTCTTC
cdr3_length: 13; clone_size: NA; v_call: TRBV28; j_call: TRBJ2-5; d_call: NA; cdr3_aa: CASSLPAEETQYF; cdr3_nt: TGTGCCAGCAGTTTACCCGCGGAAGAGACCCAGTACTTC